What follows are 21 T cell receptor beta chains derived from one specimen sequenced in a study of human T cells and chemical hapten exposure. Time point here: healthy volunteer bleed at 6 weeks. Extraction of total RNA was performed on unfractionated whole blood. TCRdb processed the RACE reads anew with MiXCR; each CDR3 protein has one entry. The sample contains around 45,000 distinct CDR3 sequences, 3.7% of which appear only once. The specimen sequenced was whole blood. These receptors originate from a human donor in good health. Some clones in this sample may be carry-over from other donors' samples.

For this clonotype: Just one base apart from a much larger clone, this may be a read error. The CDR3 spells CASSYETGGMGQPQHF. CDR3 coding DNA: TGTGCCAGCAGTTACGAGACAGGGGGAATGGGTCAGCCCCAGCATTTT. This chain connects TRBV6-2 or TRBV6-3 to TRBJ1-5; 9 nucleotides line up with TRBD1. The V gene's germline CDR1 is MNHEY and CDR2 SVGEGT. Trimming removed 2 bases from V and 6 bases from J; junction bases left unmatched: 8. The CDR3 has 16 amino acids.

This sequence joins TRBV6-5 and TRBJ2-7; 7 nucleotides align to TRBD1. J gave up 2 bases and V 4 bases, and 14 bases lay outside the gene matches. CDR1 is MNHEY, CDR2 SVGAGI, per germline. This CDR3 is 17 amino acids long. The CDR3 spells CASSFFSQGVATYEQYF. The DNA of the CDR3 is TGTGCCAGCAGTTTCTTTTCTCAGGGGGTAGCCACCTACGAGCAGTACTTC.

This clonotype has ten or more counts. The chain links TRBV28 to TRBJ2-5; 8 bases match TRBD1. The V gene end was trimmed by 10 bases and the J gene end by 7 bases; junction bases not matched to a gene: 11. This CDR3 is 13 amino acids long. Germline CDR1 is MDHEN and CDR2 is SYDVKM. Here the CDR3 DNA reads TGTGCCACGTCGAGGACAGGGCTAGGGACCCAGTACTTC. Protein product: CATSRTGLGTQYF.

This clonotype has just a few counts. The genes are TRBV2 and TRBJ1-5; D call uncertain. Germline V gene sequence: CDR1 SNHLY, CDR2 FYNNEI. Trimming stripped 6 bases from V and 2 bases from J, with 14 bases between. The CDR3 runs 15 residues. This CDR3 reads CASSYSLRGNQPQHF. In DNA form, the CDR3 reads TGTGCCAGCAGCTATTCTCTGAGGGGCAATCAGCCCCAGCATTTT. The whole variable domain, filled in from reference TRBV2 and TRBJ1-5, reads EPEVTQTPSHQVTQMGQEVILRCVPISNHLYFYWYRQILGQKVEFLVSFYNNEISEKSEIFDDQFSVERPDGSNFTLKIRSTKLEDSAMYFCASSYSLRGNQPQHFGDGTRLSIL.

The table lists this clonotype with many counts. The V and J genes are TRBV19 and TRBJ2-1; the match to TRBD2 covers 8 bases. V shed 8 bases, J shed 0 bases, and the junction held 9 bases outside the gene matches. This CDR3 is 16 amino acids long. The V gene's germline CDR1 is LNHDA and CDR2 SQIVND (reference sequence). CDR3 loop: CASVPTGGASYNEQFF. The CDR3 region has the DNA TGTGCCAGTGTCCCCACCGGGGGGGCCTCCTACAATGAGCAGTTCTTC. Based on the CDR3 plus reference TRBV19 and TRBJ2-1, the full variable domain is DGGITQSPKYLFRKEGQNVTLSCEQNLNHDAMYWYRQDPGQGLRLIYYSQIVNDFQKGDIAEGYSVSREKKESFPLTVTSAQKNPTAFYLCASVPTGGASYNEQFFGPGTRLTVL.

This clonotype was counted at least ten times. This chain connects TRBV20-1 to TRBJ1-5; possibly TRBD1 for D (6 bases). CDR1 and CDR2 from the germline V gene are DFQATT and SNEGSKA (reference sequence). V gave up 0 bases and J gave up 5 bases, with 17 bases separating them. The CDR3 covers 16 residues. CDR3 protein: CSARDRGGVGDQPQHF. The CDR3 DNA reads TGCAGTGCTAGAGATCGGGGGGGCGTTGGGGATCAGCCCCAGCATTTT.

This clonotype has a count of ten or more. The chain carries TRBV20-1 and TRBJ2-7; the match to TRBD2 covers 10 bases. The germline V gene has CDR1 DFQATT and CDR2 SNEGSKA (reference sequence). V was clipped by 8 bases and J by 4 bases; unmatched bases: 11. The CDR3 is made up of 14 amino acids. The CDR3 sequence: CSLTSGRALYEQYF. The DNA for the CDR3 is TGCAGTCTCACCAGCGGGAGGGCCCTATACGAGCAGTACTTC.

The rearrangement joins TRBV24-1 to TRBJ2-3; D perhaps matches TRBD1 (7 bases). The CDR3 is 15 residues long. Germline V gene lookup returns CDR1 KGHDR and CDR2 SFDVKD. Trimming stripped 9 bases from V and 2 bases from J, with 17 bases between. The DNA of the CDR3 is TGTGCCACCGGGGGGACGACAGGGACCACAGATACGCAGTATTTT. Its protein is CATGGTTGTTDTQYF.

This clonotype has at least ten counts. The chain recombines TRBV29-1 with TRBJ2-7; 12 positions agree with TRBD1. V trimming: 7 bases; J trimming: 1 base; junction bases outside the gene matches: 5. Germline V gene sequence: CDR1 SQVTM, CDR2 ANQGSEA. This CDR3 spans 14 amino acids. CDR3 amino acids: CSAWDRGHSYEQYF. CDR3 sequence (DNA): TGCAGCGCCTGGGACAGGGGGCATTCCTACGAGCAGTACTTC.

The CDR3 sequence is CSVEDRNGLAAGAWYNEQFF. Here the CDR3 DNA reads TGCAGCGTTGAAGATCGGAACGGGTTGGCAGCGGGAGCATGGTACAATGAGCAGTTCTTC. The V and J genes are TRBV29-1 and TRBJ2-1, with 8 positions matching TRBD2. The germline gives CDR1 SQVTM, CDR2 ANQGSEA. The ends lost 0 bases at V and 4 bases at J; junction bases unmatched: 20. This CDR3 is 20 amino acids long.

The genes are TRBV10-3 and TRBJ2-3, with TRBD2 matching over 13 bases. CDR1 and CDR2 from the germline V gene are ENHRY and SYGVKD. The V segment lost 10 bases and the J segment 9 bases; nucleotides outside the gene matches: 13. CDR3 length: 15 residues. The DNA for the CDR3 is TGTGCCACGGCCCGGACTAGCGGGAGAATTGAGACGCAGTATTTT. This codes for CATARTSGRIETQYF.

The chain uses TRBV5-4 and TRBJ2-1; 12 bases are shared with TRBD2. The V and J ends lost 4 bases and 6 bases, in that order; junction bases with no gene match: 8. In germline, CDR1 is SGHNT, CDR2 YYREEE (reference sequence). The CDR3 sequence is 16 residues long. CDR3 nucleotides: TGTGCCAGCAGCCCCGCGAGGACTAGCGGGGCCAATGAGCAGTTCTTC. It codes for CASSPARTSGANEQFF.

This clonotype was recorded at least ten times. The genes are TRBV6-5 and TRBJ2-7, with 10 bases identical to TRBD2. After removal of 4 bases from V and 5 bases from J, the junction contained 8 bases not matched to a gene. From germline, CDR1 is MNHEY and CDR2 SVGAGI. The CDR3 contains 15 residues. CDR3 sequence: CASSLAGGPQHEQYF. The DNA of the CDR3 is TGTGCCAGCAGTTTAGCGGGAGGCCCCCAGCACGAGCAGTACTTC.

This clonotype was detected many times. V is TRBV2 and J is TRBJ2-1; D not resolved. V was cut by 9 bases and J by 4 bases, with 16 bases left in between. Germline assignment: CDR1 SNHLY and CDR2 FYNNEI. The CDR3 has 14 residues. The CDR3 reads CARQPMGYYNEQFF. The DNA for the CDR3 is TGTGCCAGGCAACCGATGGGGTATTACAATGAGCAGTTCTTC.

There are many counts of this clonotype. This chain's CDR3 is CSVVRAPQETQYF. CDR3 in DNA: TGCAGCGTTGTCAGGGCACCACAAGAGACCCAGTACTTC. The chain combines TRBV29-1 with TRBJ2-5; D is perhaps TRBD1 (5 bases). The CDR3 length is 13 residues. In germline, CDR1 is SQVTM, CDR2 ANQGSEA. V shed 4 bases and J shed 2 bases, with 11 bases lying between them.

This clonotype was seen repeatedly, ten times or more. The chain has TRBV5-1 and TRBJ1-4, with no clear D. CDR3 length: 16 amino acids. Trimming pared 5 bases from V and 8 bases from J, leaving 22 bases between. Per the germline V gene, CDR1 is SGHRS and CDR2 is YFSETQ. The CDR3 protein is CASRPIEEGSVEKLFF. The CDR3 region has the DNA TGCGCCAGCAGGCCTATTGAGGAAGGGTCGGTGGAAAAACTGTTTTTT.

This clonotype showed up many times. J is TRBJ2-3 and V is TRBV27; maybe TRBD2 (7 bases). With 2 bases removed from V and 6 bases from J, the gap between germline ends came to 12 bases. Germline values: CDR1 MNHEY, CDR2 SMNVEV (reference sequence). The CDR3 loop spans 14 amino acids. Here the CDR3 reads CASSLSRGADTQYF. As DNA, the CDR3 is TGTGCCAGCAGTTTAAGTCGGGGGGCGGATACGCAGTATTTT.

In this sample, this clonotype turned up many times. The rearrangement links TRBV28 to TRBJ1-2; 7 bases match TRBD1. Germline lookup yields CDR1 MDHEN and CDR2 SYDVKM. V shed 3 bases, J shed 7 bases, and the junction held 2 bases outside the gene matches. The CDR3 is made up of 12 amino acids. This CDR3 reads CASSFGQAGYTF. CDR3 in DNA: TGTGCCAGCAGTTTCGGACAGGCTGGCTACACCTTC.

This rearrangement joins TRBV3-1 to TRBJ2-3; 7 bases line up with TRBD1. The length of the CDR3 is 12 residues. Trimming at V came to 2 bases and at J to 9 bases, leaving 2 bases not matched to a gene. Germline V gene lookup returns CDR1 LGHDT and CDR2 YNNKEL (reference sequence). The CDR3 DNA reads TGTGCCAGCAGCCAAACACAGGGGACGCAGTATTTT. Protein sequence: CASSQTQGTQYF.

This clonotype was detected a few times. J is TRBJ2-1 and V is TRBV10-3; D is ambiguous. The CDR3 extends over 14 amino acids. CDR1 ENHRY and CDR2 SYGVKD come from the germline V gene. Trimming shortened V by 2 bases and J by 8 bases, and 13 bases separated the two germline ends. The CDR3 sequence is CAISENQGIDEQFF. The CDR3 nucleotides read TGTGCCATCAGTGAGAATCAAGGTATCGATGAGCAGTTCTTC.

There are many counts of this clonotype. The CDR3, as DNA: TGTGCCAGCTCACCCCTAGGGACAGGGGGGTCTGGGGCCAACGTCCTGACTTTC. Translating it yields CASSPLGTGGSGANVLTF. This chain connects TRBV18 to TRBJ2-6, with 11 bases aligning to TRBD1. The CDR3 length is 18 residues. CDR1 and CDR2 from the germline V gene are KGHSH and LQKENI. Losses at the gene ends were 3 bases for V and 1 base for J; bases not matched to a gene: 5. Variable domain in full (rest from reference TRBV18 and TRBJ2-6): NAGVMQNPRHLVRRRGQEARLRCSPMKGHSHVYWYRQLPEEGLKFMVYLQKENIIDESGMPKERFSAEFPKEGPSILRIQQVVRGDSAAYFCASSPLGTGGSGANVLTFGAGSRLTVL.